This T cell receptor beta chain was sequenced for a study of identical twins. This CDR3 comprises 16 residues. Germline lookup yields CDR1 SGHTA and CDR2 FQGNSA. With 6 bases removed from V and 1 base from J, the gap between germline ends came to 16 bases. This clonotype turned up a few times. One entry per CDR3 protein results from TCRdb running MiXCR on the 5' RACE reads. Of hundreds of thousands of distinct CDR3 sequences listed, 15% to 20% are singletons. These data are also associated with another study on T cells expressing NK-cell markers.

The chain has TRBV7-2 and TRBJ1-5; D is perhaps TRBD1 (5 bases). The sequence was obtained from a young woman in good health. Sequencing was carried out using PBMCs. The CDR3 sequence is CASSPGGERSNQPQHF. CDR3 in DNA: TGTGCCAGCAGTCCAGGAGGGGAACGGAGCAATCAGCCCCAGCATTTT. Together with reference TRBV7-2 and TRBJ1-5, the CDR3 gives the full variable domain: GAGVSQSPSNKVTEKGKDVELRCDPISGHTALYWYRQSLGQGLEFLIYFQGNSAPDKSGLPSDRFSAERTGGSVSTLTIQRTQQEDSAVYLCASSPGGERSNQPQHFGDGTRLSIL.